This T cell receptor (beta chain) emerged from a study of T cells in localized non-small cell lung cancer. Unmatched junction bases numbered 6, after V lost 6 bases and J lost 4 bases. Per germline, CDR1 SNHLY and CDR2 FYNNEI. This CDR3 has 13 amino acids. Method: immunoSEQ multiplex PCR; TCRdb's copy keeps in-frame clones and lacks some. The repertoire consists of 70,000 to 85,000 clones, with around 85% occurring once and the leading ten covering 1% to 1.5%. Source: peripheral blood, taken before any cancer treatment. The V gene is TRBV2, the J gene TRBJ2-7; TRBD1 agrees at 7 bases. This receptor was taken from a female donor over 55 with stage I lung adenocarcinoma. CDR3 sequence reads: CASSLQGTYEQYF. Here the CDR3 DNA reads TGTGCCAGCAGCCTACAGGGGACGTACGAGCAGTACTTC. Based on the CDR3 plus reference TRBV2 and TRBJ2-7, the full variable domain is EPEVTQTPSHQVTQMGQEVILRCVPISNHLYFYWYRQILGQKVEFLVSFYNNEISEKSEIFDDQFSVERPDGSNFTLKIRSTKLEDSAMYFCASSLQGTYEQYFGPGTRLTVT.